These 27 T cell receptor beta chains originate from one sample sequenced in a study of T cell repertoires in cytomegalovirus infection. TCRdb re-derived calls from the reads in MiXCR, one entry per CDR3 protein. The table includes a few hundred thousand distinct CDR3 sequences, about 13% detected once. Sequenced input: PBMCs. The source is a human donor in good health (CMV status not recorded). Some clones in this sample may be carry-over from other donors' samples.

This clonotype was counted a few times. The CDR3 protein is CASGLPYEQYF. In nucleotides, the CDR3 is TGTGCCAGCGGACTTCCCTACGAGCAGTACTTC. This chain connects TRBV28 to TRBJ2-7; TRBD2 might be the D (5 bases). The V end lost 8 bases, the J end lost 2 bases, and 7 bases lay between the germline ends. Germline V gene data show CDR1 as MDHEN and CDR2 as SYDVKM. The CDR3 is 11 residues long.

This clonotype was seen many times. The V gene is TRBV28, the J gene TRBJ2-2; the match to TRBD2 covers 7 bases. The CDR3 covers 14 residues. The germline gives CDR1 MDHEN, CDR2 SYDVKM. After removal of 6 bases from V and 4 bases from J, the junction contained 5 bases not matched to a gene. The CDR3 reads CASRGGRGTGELFF. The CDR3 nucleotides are TGTGCCAGCAGAGGCGGGAGAGGCACCGGGGAGCTGTTTTTT.

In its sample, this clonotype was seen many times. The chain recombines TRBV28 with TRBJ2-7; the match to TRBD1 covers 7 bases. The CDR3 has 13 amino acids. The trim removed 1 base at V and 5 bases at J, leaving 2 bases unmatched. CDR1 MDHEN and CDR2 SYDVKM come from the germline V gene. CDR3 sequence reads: CASSLSGQDEQYF. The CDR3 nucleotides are TGTGCCAGCAGTTTATCCGGACAGGACGAGCAGTACTTC.

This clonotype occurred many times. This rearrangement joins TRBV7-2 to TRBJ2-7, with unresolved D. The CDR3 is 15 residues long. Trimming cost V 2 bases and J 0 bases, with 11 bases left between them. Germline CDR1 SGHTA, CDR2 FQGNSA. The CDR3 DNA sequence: TGTGCCAGCAGCTTATTAGGCGCCAGCTCCTACGAGCAGTACTTC. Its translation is CASSLLGASSYEQYF.

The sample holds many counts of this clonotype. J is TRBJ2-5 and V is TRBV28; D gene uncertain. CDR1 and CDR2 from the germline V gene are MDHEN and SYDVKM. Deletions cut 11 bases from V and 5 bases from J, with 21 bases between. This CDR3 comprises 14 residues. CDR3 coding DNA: TGTGCCGTCCAAGCTAGGCCGCCCTTGGAGACCCAGTACTTC. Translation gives CAVQARPPLETQYF.

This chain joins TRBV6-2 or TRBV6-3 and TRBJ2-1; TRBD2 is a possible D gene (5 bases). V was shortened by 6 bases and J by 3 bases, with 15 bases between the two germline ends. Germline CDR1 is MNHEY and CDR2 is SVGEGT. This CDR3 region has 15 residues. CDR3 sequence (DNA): TGTGCCAGCAGACTCCCTAGAGGGCTCTACAATGAGCAGTTCTTC. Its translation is CASRLPRGLYNEQFF.

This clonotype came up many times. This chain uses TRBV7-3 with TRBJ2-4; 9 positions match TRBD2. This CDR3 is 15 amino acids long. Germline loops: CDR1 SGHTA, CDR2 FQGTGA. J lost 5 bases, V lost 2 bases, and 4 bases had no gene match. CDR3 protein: CASSLAGGRENIQYF. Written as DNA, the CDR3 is TGTGCCAGCAGCTTAGCGGGGGGGCGGGAAAACATTCAGTACTTC.

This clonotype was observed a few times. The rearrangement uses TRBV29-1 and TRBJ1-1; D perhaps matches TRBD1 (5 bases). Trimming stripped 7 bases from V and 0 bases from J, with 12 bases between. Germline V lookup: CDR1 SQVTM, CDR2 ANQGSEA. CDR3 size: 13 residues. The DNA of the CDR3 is TGCAGCGCCCTAGAGACAGTGAACACTGAAGCTTTCTTT. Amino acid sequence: CSALETVNTEAFF.

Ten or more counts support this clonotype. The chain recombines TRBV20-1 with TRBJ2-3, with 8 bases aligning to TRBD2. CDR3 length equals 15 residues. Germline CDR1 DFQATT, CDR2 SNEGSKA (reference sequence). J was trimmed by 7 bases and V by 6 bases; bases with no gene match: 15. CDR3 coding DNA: TGCAGTGCCAGTAGCGGGGAAGACCCCATGCATACGCAGTATTTT. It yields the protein CSASSGEDPMHTQYF.

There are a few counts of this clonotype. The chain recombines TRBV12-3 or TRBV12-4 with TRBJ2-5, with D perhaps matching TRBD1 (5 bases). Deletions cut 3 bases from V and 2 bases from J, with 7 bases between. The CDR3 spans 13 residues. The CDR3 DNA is TGTGCCAGCAGTTTCACAGGACAAGAGACCCAGTACTTC. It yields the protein CASSFTGQETQYF.

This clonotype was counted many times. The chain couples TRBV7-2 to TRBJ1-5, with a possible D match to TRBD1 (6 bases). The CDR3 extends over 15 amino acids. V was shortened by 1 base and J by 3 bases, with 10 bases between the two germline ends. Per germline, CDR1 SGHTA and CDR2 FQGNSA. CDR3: CASSLEGGDNQPQHF. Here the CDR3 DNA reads TGTGCCAGCAGCTTAGAAGGGGGGGACAATCAGCCCCAGCATTTT. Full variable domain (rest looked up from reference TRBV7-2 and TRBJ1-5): GAGVSQSPSNKVTEKGKDVELRCDPISGHTALYWYRQSLGQGLEFLIYFQGNSAPDKSGLPSDRFSAERTGGSVSTLTIQRTQQEDSAVYLCASSLEGGDNQPQHFGDGTRLSIL.

CDR3 DNA sequence: TGCAGCGTGGCCCCGGACCTGAATGGCCAAGAGACCCAGTACTTC. Translated, it gives CSVAPDLNGQETQYF. The chain uses TRBV29-1 and TRBJ2-5; D ambiguous. The ends were cut back, 6 bases at V and 1 base at J, with 18 bases in the middle. CDR1 SQVTM and CDR2 ANQGSEA come from the germline V gene. The CDR3 is 15 residues long.

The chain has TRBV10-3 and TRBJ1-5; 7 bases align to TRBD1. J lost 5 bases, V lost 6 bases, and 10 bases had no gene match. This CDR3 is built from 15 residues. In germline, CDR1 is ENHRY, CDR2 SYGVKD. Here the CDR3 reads CAISTTGEADQPQHF. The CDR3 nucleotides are TGTGCCATCAGCACTACAGGGGAGGCGGATCAGCCCCAGCATTTT.

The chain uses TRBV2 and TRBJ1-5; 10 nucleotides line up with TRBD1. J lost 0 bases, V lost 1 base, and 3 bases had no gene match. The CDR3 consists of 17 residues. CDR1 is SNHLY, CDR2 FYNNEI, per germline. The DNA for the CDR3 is TGTGCCAGCAGTGAAGGGGACAGGGGTCCTAGCAATCAGCCCCAGCATTTT. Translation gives CASSEGDRGPSNQPQHF.

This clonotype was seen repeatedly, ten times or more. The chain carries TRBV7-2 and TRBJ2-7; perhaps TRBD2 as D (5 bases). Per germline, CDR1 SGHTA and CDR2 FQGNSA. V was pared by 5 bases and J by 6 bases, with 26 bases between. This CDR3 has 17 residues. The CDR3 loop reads CASSAVGSGLSLGEQYF. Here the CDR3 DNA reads TGTGCCAGCAGCGCAGTGGGAAGCGGCCTTTCCTTAGGCGAGCAGTACTTC.

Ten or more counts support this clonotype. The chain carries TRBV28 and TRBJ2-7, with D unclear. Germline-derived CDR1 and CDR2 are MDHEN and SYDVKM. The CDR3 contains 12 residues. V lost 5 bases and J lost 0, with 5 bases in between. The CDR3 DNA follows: TGTGCCAGCAGTGCTAGCTCCTACGAGCAGTACTTC. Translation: CASSASSYEQYF. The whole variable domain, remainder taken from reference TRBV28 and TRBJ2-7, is DVKVTQSSRYLVKRTGEKVFLECVQDMDHENMFWYRQDPGLGLRLIYFSYDVKMKEKGDIPEGYSVSREKKERFSLILESASTNQTSMYLCASSASSYEQYFGPGTRLTVT.

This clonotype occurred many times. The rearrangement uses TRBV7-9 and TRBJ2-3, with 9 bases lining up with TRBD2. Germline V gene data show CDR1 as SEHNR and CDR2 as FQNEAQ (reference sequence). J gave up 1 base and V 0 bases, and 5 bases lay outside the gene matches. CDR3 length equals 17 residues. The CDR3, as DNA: TGTGCCAGCAGCTTAGCGCCAGCGGGAGGTGGCACAGATACGCAGTATTTT. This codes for CASSLAPAGGGTDTQYF.

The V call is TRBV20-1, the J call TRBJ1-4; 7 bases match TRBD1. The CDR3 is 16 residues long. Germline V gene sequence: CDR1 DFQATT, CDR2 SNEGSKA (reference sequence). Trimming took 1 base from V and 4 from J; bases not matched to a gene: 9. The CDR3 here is CSARGTNRGFNEKLFF. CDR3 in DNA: TGCAGTGCTAGAGGGACAAACAGGGGCTTTAATGAAAAACTGTTTTTT.

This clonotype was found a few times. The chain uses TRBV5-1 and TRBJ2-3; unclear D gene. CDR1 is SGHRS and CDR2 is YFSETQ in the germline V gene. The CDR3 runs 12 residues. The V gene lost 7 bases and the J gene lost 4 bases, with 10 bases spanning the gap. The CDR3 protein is CASWSLADTQYF. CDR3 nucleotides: TGCGCCAGCTGGAGTCTCGCAGATACGCAGTATTTT.

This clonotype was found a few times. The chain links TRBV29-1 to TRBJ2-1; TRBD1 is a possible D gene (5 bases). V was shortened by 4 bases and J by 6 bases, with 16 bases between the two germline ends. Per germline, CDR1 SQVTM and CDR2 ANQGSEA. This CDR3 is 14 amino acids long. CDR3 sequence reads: CSVVSGRGGNEQFF. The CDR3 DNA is TGCAGCGTTGTTAGTGGAAGGGGTGGCAATGAGCAGTTCTTC.

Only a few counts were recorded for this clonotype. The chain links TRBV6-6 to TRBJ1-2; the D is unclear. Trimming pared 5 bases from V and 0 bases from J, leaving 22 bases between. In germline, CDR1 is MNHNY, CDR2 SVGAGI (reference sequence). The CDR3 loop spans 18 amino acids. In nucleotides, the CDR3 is TGTGCCAGCAGTAACAAGGGTGGATTACTAATTACTAACTATGGCTACACCTTC. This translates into CASSNKGGLLITNYGYTF.

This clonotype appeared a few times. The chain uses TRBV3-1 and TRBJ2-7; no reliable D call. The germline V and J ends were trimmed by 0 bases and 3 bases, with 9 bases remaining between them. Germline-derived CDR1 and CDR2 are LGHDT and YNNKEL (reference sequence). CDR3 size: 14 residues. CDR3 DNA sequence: TGTGCCAGCAGCCAAGACCCTTTCAACTACGAGCAGTACTTC. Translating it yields CASSQDPFNYEQYF.

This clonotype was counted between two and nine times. The CDR3 spells CSVEVSTYEQYF. The CDR3 nucleotides read TGCAGCGTTGAAGTTAGTACCTACGAGCAGTACTTC. This chain joins TRBV29-1 and TRBJ2-7; D not certain. In germline, CDR1 is SQVTM, CDR2 ANQGSEA. The V end lost 1 base, the J end lost 2 bases, and 6 bases lay between the germline ends. The CDR3 totals 12 residues.

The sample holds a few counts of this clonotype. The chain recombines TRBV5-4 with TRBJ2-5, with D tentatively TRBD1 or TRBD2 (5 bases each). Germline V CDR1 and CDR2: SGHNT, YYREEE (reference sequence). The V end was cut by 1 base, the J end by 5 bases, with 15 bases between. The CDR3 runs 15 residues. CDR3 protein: CASSLLGEGIETQYF. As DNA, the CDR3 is TGTGCCAGCAGCTTGCTTGGCGAGGGGATCGAGACCCAGTACTTC. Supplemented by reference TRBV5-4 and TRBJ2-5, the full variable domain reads ETGVTQSPTHLIKTRGQQVTLRCSSQSGHNTVSWYQQALGQGPQFIFQYYREEENGRGNFPPRFSGLQFPNYSSELNVNALELDDSALYLCASSLLGEGIETQYFGPGTRLLVL.

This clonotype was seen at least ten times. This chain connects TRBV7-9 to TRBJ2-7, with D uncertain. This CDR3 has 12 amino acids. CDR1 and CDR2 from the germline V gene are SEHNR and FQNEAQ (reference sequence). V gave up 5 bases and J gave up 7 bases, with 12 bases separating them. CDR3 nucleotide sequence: TGTGCCAGCAGCGCCCAAGTTTGGGAGCAGTACTTC. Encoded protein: CASSAQVWEQYF.

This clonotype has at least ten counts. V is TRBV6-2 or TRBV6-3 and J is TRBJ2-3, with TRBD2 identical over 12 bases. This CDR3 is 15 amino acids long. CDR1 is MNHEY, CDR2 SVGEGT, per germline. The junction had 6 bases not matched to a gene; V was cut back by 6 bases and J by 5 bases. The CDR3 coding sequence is TGTGCCAGCAGCGCTAGCGGGGGGGCGGTAGATACGCAGTATTTT. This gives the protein CASSASGGAVDTQYF.

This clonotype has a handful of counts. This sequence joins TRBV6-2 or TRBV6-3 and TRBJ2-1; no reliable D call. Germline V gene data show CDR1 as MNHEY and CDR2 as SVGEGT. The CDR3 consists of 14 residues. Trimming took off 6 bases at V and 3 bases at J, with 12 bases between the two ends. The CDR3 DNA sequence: TGTGCCAGCAGCCCCCCTGGACGCTACAATGAGCAGTTCTTC. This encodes CASSPPGRYNEQFF.